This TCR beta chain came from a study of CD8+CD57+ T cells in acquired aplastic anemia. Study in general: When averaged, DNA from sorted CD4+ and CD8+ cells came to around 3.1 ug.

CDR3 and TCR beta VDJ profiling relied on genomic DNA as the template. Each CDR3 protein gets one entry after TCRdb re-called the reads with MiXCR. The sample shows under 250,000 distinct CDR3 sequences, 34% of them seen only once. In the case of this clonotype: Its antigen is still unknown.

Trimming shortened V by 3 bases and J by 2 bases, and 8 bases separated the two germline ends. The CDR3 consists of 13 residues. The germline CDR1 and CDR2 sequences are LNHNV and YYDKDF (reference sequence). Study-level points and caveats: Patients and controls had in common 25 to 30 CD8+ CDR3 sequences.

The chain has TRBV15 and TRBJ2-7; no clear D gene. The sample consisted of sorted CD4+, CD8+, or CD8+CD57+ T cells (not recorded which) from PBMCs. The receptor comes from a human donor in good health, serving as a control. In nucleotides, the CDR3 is TGTGCCACCAGCAGGGACCGGCCCTACGAGCAGTACTTC. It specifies CATSRDRPYEQYF.